This paragraph reports one T cell receptor beta chain. J gave up 7 bases and V 3 bases, and 3 bases lay outside the gene matches. Per the germline V gene, CDR1 is KGHSH and CDR2 is LQKENI. The CDR3 sequence is 13 residues long. The data were taken from a study of a mutant IDH1 vaccine in newly diagnosed glioma. The overall study: Of treated patients, about 60% were men and 37.5% women, averaging about 37 years.

TCRdb keeps only in-frame clones here, not all; method: immunoSEQ multiplex PCR. This sample has around 30,000 clones; about 80% occur once, and the top ten carry roughly 8.6%. Time point denoted: baseline, week 1 (first vaccination visit). Treatment reported: pre-vaccination baseline after standard-of-care therapy. The chain links TRBV18 to TRBJ2-1; TRBD1 aligns across 7 bases. This TCR derives from a man aged 50 to 60 with glioma. Some clones in this sample may be carry-over from other donors' samples. This specimen consisted of peripheral blood mononuclear cells (PBMCs), obtained from a glioma patient treated with radiotherapy, temozolomide or both. The CDR3 nucleotides are TGTGCCAGCTCACCCGACAGGGTTAATGAGCAGTTCTTC. It yields the protein CASSPDRVNEQFF.